This T cell receptor beta chain stems from a study of CD8+CD57+ T cells in acquired aplastic anemia (dated by TCRdb to the late 2010s). Study-level background: On average, sorted CD4+ and CD8+ cells yielded roughly 3.4 ug of extracted DNA, with a range of roughly 0.18 to 30 ug. Healthy donor samples averaged about 9.9 million reads for CD4+ and 11 million to 14 million for CD8+ cells. Study-level results and caveats: CD8+ Simpson's diversity did not differ significantly between patients and healthy controls (P=0.060). About 30 CD8+ CDR3 sequences were found to be shared between patients and controls, but these sequences appeared to be highly expressed in patients and within the immunodominant clones of the patients.

Profiling of TCR beta VDJ combinations and CDR3 sequences used genomic DNA as the template. An Illumina HiSeq 2000 was the platform used for TCR repertoire sequencing. The authors' pipeline ran thus. Repertoires were assessed using TRBV/TRBJ rearrangement plots, CDR3 size and DJ length profiles, and Simpson's diversity index. Whichever DNA sequence was most abundant in the deep sequencing data was defined as the immunodominant clone. CDR3 amino acid sequences were checked for sharing between subjects and were compared against published repertoires and the VDJdb database. In TCRdb, the public reads were trimmed at Q25 with fastp and aligned with MiXCR, with productive beta chains retained. Rows merge per CDR3 protein into single entries with the most common DNA and genes. TCRdb, rather than the study authors, made the V and J calls. In this sample the table shows some 190,000 distinct CDR3 sequences, approximately 49% of which occur a single time. The top ten hold around 2.9% of the sample.

A note on this clonotype: No cognate antigen has been identified for it. Base quality data are lacking; no much larger clone is found one base away.

TCR repertoires of sorted CD4+ and CD8+ blood T cells from severe aplastic anemia patients and healthy subjects were deep-sequenced in the study. Ficoll-Paque density gradient centrifugation was used to isolate peripheral blood mononuclear cells. Before DNA extraction, CD4+ and CD8+ T cells were sorted with FACS or magnetic beads. Spanning cysteine to phenylalanine, the CDR3 consists of 13 amino acids. CDR3 DNA only is kept here, 39 bases in frame from base 1. CDR1 and CDR2 are read off the germline V gene as MNHNS and SASEGT. V and J are truncated by 6 bases and 3 bases respectively, leaving an intervening sequence of 9 bases.

Recombination joined TRBV6-1 with TRBJ1-5; a tentative D match to TRBD1 spans 5 bases. This sequence was found in a human donor in good health. What was sequenced was sorted CD4+, CD8+, or CD8+CD57+ T cells (not recorded which) from PBMCs. The CDR3 reads CASRPGLNQPQHF. Read as DNA, the sequence is TGTGCCAGCAGGCCGGGACTCAATCAGCCCCAGCATTTT.